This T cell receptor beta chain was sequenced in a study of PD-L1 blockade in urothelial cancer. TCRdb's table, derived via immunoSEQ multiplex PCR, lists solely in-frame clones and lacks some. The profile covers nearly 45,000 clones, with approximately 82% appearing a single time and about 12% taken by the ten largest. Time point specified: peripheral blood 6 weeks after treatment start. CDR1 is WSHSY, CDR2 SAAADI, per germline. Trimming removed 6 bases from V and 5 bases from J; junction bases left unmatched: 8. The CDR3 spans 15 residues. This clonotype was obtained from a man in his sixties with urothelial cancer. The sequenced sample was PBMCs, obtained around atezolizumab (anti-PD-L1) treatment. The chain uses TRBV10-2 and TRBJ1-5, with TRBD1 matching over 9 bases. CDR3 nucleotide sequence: TGCGCCAGCAGAGACCACAGGGGGCAGGATCAGCCCCAGCATTTT. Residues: CASRDHRGQDQPQHF.